This T cell receptor beta chain stems from a study of T-cell memory formation after mild COVID-19. Germline V gene data show CDR1 as LNHDA and CDR2 as SQIVND (reference sequence). This CDR3 comprises 17 residues. V trimming: 4 bases; J trimming: 1 base; junction bases outside the gene matches: 9. Via MiXCR, TCRdb re-called the 5' RACE reads, giving one row per CDR3 protein. The sample holds hundreds of thousands of distinct CDR3 sequences, about 20% seen once. Study outcomes and limitations: CD8+ contracting clones occupied EMRA, while CD4+ ones occupied mainly CM and EM. There was a balanced CD4/CD8 profile in clones contracting day 15 to 85, and later expanders leaned CD4+. The appearance of some responding clones in pre-infection memory suggested that cross-reactive memory joined.

The sample holds one count of this clonotype. The antigen is not known. The sample was PBMCs or a T cell subset sorted from them (not recorded which). This clonotype was obtained from an adult woman who had mild COVID-19 (a few samples of this study predate the infection). Cell type and time point are not known. V usage is TRBV19 and J usage is TRBJ1-1, with 10 bases identical to TRBD1. Here the CDR3 reads CASSTPGQGWGNTEAFF. CDR3 in DNA: TGTGCCAGTAGTACCCCGGGACAGGGGTGGGGGAACACTGAAGCTTTCTTT.